This T cell receptor beta chain originates from a study of beta chain features in type 1 diabetes. Regarding the study as a whole: It was not settled here whether HLA type affects TCRB rearrangement.

About this clone itself: Its antigen is currently unknown.

Every isolated RNA sample was fully reverse transcribed, so sequencing captured expressed TCRB transcripts. Clones were read by immunoSEQ multiplex PCR, and TCRdb kept only the in-frame ones, dropping some. This sample yields approximately 60,000 clones, of which roughly three fifths are seen a single time; around 2.2% belongs to the top ten. The CDR3 is 15 residues long. Trimming cost V 6 bases and J 2 bases, with 17 bases left between them. Germline V gives CDR1 ENHRY, CDR2 SYGVKD. The TCR comes from a young woman in good health. Sequences were obtained from Tregs from blood. The rearrangement joins TRBV10-3 to TRBJ2-7, with a weak D call TRBD1 (8 bases). The CDR3 nucleotides read TGTGCCATCAGGCAGACAGGGGAGGGAACCTACGAGCAGTACTTC. Its translation: CAIRQTGEGTYEQYF.